A single sample gave rise to the 19 T cell receptor beta chains below, sequenced in a study of post-analysis software for immune sequencing data. These receptors' targets are unknown. Study-level results: Among about 5 TRBV segments more frequent in patients than controls were TRBV5-6, TRBV5-1 and TRBV20-1.

TCR beta cDNA libraries had unique molecular identifiers. MiXCR was run by TCRdb on the PCR reads, yielding one entry per CDR3 protein. The sample holds about 760,000 distinct CDR3 sequences, roughly 30% seen once. The sequencing input was blood. Source of these receptors: a girl under 18 with multiple sclerosis.

This clonotype was counted only a few times. The V and J genes are TRBV29-1 and TRBJ1-1; a weak D match, TRBD1 (6 bases). Trimming shortened V by 7 bases and J by 6 bases, and 18 bases separated the two germline ends. The CDR3 is 13 amino acids. The germline gives CDR1 SQVTM, CDR2 ANQGSEA. The CDR3: CSAPGQGSAEAFF. DNA for the CDR3: TGCAGCGCCCCGGGACAAGGTAGCGCTGAAGCTTTCTTT.

There are a few counts of this clonotype. The chain links TRBV29-1 to TRBJ2-1; the D is unclear. The CDR3 length is 14 residues. V lost 6 bases and J 1 base, leaving 13 bases between the germline ends. The germline gives CDR1 SQVTM, CDR2 ANQGSEA. The CDR3 loop is CSVRSGMSYNEQFF. CDR3 sequence (DNA): TGCAGCGTGAGGAGTGGGATGTCCTACAATGAGCAGTTCTTC.

There are a few counts of this clonotype. V gene TRBV29-1 combines with J gene TRBJ2-3; 10 nucleotides align to TRBD2. With V trimmed by 7 bases and J by 3 bases, 13 bases remained unmatched. The CDR3 is 16 residues long. Germline values: CDR1 SQVTM, CDR2 ANQGSEA. The CDR3 nucleotides read TGCAGCGCCACAGGGGGTGCTAGCGGGAGAACAGATACGCAGTATTTT. This sequence encodes CSATGGASGRTDTQYF.

This clonotype was counted between two and nine times. V and J are TRBV27 and TRBJ2-4; 10 positions agree with TRBD1. J was trimmed by 0 bases and V by 1 base; bases with no gene match: 9. The CDR3 contains 19 residues. In germline, CDR1 is MNHEY, CDR2 SMNVEV (reference sequence). Written as DNA, the CDR3 is TGTGCCAGCAGTTTATTGACAGGGGGCGTACCAAGAGCCAAAAACATTCAGTACTTC. Amino acids: CASSLLTGGVPRAKNIQYF.

This clonotype turned up a few times. The chain couples TRBV14 to TRBJ2-5; D gene unclear. V was pared by 0 bases and J by 2 bases, with 10 bases between. CDR3 length: 15 amino acids. CDR1 SGHDN and CDR2 FVKESK come from the germline V gene. The CDR3 loop is CASSQEKVGQETQYF. DNA of the CDR3: TGTGCCAGCAGCCAAGAGAAGGTGGGACAAGAGACCCAGTACTTC.

This clonotype has just a few counts. The rearrangement links TRBV28 to TRBJ2-3; no firm D call. The germline CDR1 and CDR2 sequences are MDHEN and SYDVKM. CDR3 length: 13 amino acids. V lost 2 bases and J lost 4, with 7 bases in between. The CDR3 sequence: CASSLPAPDTQYF. CDR3 coding DNA: TGTGCCAGCAGTTTACCGGCCCCAGATACGCAGTATTTT.

This clonotype appeared a few times. J is TRBJ2-1 and V is TRBV28; no clear D. The CDR3 loop spans 14 amino acids. Deletions cut 10 bases from V and 0 bases from J, with 13 bases between. The germline V gene has CDR1 MDHEN and CDR2 SYDVKM. DNA for the CDR3: TGTGCCACCGAATATCAAAACTCCTACAATGAGCAGTTCTTC. Translating gives CATEYQNSYNEQFF.

Only a few counts were recorded for this clonotype. The chain couples TRBV7-8 to TRBJ2-7; D is perhaps TRBD1 (8 bases). V lost 5 bases and J lost 2, with 16 bases in between. The CDR3 is 15 residues long. Germline loops: CDR1 SGHVS, CDR2 FQNEAQ. CDR3 bases: TGTGCCAGCAGCCGACCAACAGGGGGGGCCTACGAGCAGTACTTC. Encoded protein: CASSRPTGGAYEQYF.

This clonotype was detected only a few times. The V call is TRBV12-3 or TRBV12-4, the J call TRBJ2-3, with D unresolved. The CDR3 spans 16 residues. The germline V and J ends were trimmed by 5 bases and 4 bases, with 19 bases remaining between them. The CDR3 region is CASSPNPGSRPDTQYF. CDR3 coding DNA: TGTGCCAGCAGTCCGAACCCTGGGTCCCGCCCAGATACGCAGTATTTT.

This clonotype was seen at least ten times. The rearrangement joins TRBV28 to TRBJ2-1; TRBD2 matches 8 bases. This CDR3 has 18 amino acids. Germline CDR1 is MDHEN and CDR2 is SYDVKM. Trimming at V came to 5 bases and at J to 1 base, leaving 13 bases not matched to a gene. The CDR3 nucleotides read TGTGCCAGCAGTGGGATGGGCGACCCGGGAGGGTCCTACAATGAGCAGTTCTTC. Encoded protein: CASSGMGDPGGSYNEQFF.

Only a few counts were recorded for this clonotype. The chain recombines TRBV29-1 with TRBJ1-1; D is perhaps TRBD1 (5 bases). Trimming removed 4 bases from V and 11 bases from J, with 14 bases in between. Germline V CDR1 and CDR2: SQVTM, ANQGSEA. This CDR3 is 11 amino acids long. The CDR3 DNA follows: TGCAGCGTTGTTGCAGGGCTTGTGGCTTTCTTT. It yields the protein CSVVAGLVAFF.

V and J are TRBV10-3 and TRBJ2-7; D remains ambiguous. Trimming left V 7 bases short and J 3 bases short, with 7 bases between. The CDR3 spans 11 residues. The germline V gene has CDR1 ENHRY and CDR2 SYGVKD. Here the CDR3 reads CAIKEDYEQYF. DNA of the CDR3: TGTGCCATCAAGGAAGACTACGAGCAGTACTTC.

The chain has TRBV10-3 and TRBJ1-5; 8 bases map to TRBD1. The CDR3 has 16 residues. Per the germline V gene, CDR1 is ENHRY and CDR2 is SYGVKD. V shed 0 bases and J 2 bases; nucleotides not matched to a gene: 3. DNA of the CDR3: TGTGCCATCAGTGAGTCTGACAGGGGTGGCAATCAGCCCCAGCATTTT. Amino acids: CAISESDRGGNQPQHF.

A single count supports this clonotype. The junction differs from germline at one of its ends, possibly a read error. The V call is TRBV7-2, the J call TRBJ2-3, with TRBD2 identical over 14 bases. The CDR3 consists of 18 residues. CDR1 and CDR2 from the germline V gene are SGHTA and FQGNSA. The CDR3 region has the DNA TGTGCCAGCAGCTTAAATCACTTGACTAGCGGGGGGGCGCATACGCGGTATTTT. The encoded protein is CASSLNHLTSGGAHTRYF.

The genes are TRBV20-1 and TRBJ2-5; 8 bases agree with TRBD2. The J call may be in error: the DNA end matches TRBJ2-7 better. The length of the CDR3 is 16 residues. CDR1 is DFQATT, CDR2 SNEGSKA, per germline (reference sequence). The CDR3 spells CSAKIPGGTRSYEQYF. The CDR3 coding sequence is TGCAGTGCCAAGATTCCCGGGGGGACTAGGAGCTACGAGCAGTACTTC.

V usage is TRBV6-5 and J usage is TRBJ2-1; D possibly corresponds to TRBD1 (5 bases). The better agreement between TRBJ2-7 and the DNA end casts doubt on the J call. The CDR3 is 14 residues long. Germline-derived CDR1 and CDR2 are MNHEY and SVGAGI. Here the CDR3 reads CASSSQGSYNEQYF. The CDR3 bases are TGTGCCAGCAGTTCCCAGGGCTCCTACAATGAGCAGTACTTC.

This clonotype was seen only a few times. The J gene is TRBJ1-2, the V gene TRBV27; D gene unclear. V was clipped by 5 bases and J by 5 bases, with 9 bases between them. Germline CDR1 is MNHEY and CDR2 is SMNVEV (reference sequence). The CDR3 consists of 12 residues. In DNA form, the CDR3 reads TGTGCCAGCAGTAGAGGAGGGTATGGCTACACCTTC. Amino acids: CASSRGGYGYTF.

CDR3 sequence reads: CSAAPNWVSDEQFF. The CDR3 nucleotides are TGCAGTGCCGCTCCGAATTGGGTCTCCGATGAGCAGTTCTTC. This rearrangement joins TRBV20-1 to TRBJ2-1; D call uncertain. Trimming shortened V by 6 bases and J by 8 bases, and 20 bases separated the two germline ends. Germline V gene sequence: CDR1 DFQATT, CDR2 SNEGSKA (reference sequence). The CDR3 has 14 amino acids.

This clonotype was picked up a small number of times. V gene TRBV4-3 combines with J gene TRBJ1-2; TRBD1 might be the D (5 bases). There are 12 residues in the CDR3. The V and J ends lost 2 bases and 7 bases respectively, with 8 bases between them. Germline loops: CDR1 LGHNA, CDR2 YSLEER. The CDR3 nucleotides are TGCGCCAGCAGCCAATACGGGACTGGCTACACCTTC. It specifies CASSQYGTGYTF.